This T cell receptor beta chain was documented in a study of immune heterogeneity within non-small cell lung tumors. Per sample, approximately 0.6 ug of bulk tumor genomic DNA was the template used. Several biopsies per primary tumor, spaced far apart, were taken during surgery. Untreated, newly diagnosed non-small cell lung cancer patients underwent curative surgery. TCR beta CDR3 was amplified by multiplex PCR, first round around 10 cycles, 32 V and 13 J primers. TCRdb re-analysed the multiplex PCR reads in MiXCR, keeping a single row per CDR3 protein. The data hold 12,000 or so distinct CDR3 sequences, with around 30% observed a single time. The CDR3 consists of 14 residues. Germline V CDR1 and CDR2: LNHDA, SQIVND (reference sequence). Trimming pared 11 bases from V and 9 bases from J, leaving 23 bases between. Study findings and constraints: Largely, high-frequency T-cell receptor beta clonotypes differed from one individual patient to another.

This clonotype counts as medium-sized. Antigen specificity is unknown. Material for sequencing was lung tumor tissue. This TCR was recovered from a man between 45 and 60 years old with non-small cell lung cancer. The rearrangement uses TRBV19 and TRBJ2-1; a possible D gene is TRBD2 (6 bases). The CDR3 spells CAASNGGMMGEQFF. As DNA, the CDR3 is TGTGCCGCATCCAACGGGGGTATGATGGGTGAGCAGTTCTTC.